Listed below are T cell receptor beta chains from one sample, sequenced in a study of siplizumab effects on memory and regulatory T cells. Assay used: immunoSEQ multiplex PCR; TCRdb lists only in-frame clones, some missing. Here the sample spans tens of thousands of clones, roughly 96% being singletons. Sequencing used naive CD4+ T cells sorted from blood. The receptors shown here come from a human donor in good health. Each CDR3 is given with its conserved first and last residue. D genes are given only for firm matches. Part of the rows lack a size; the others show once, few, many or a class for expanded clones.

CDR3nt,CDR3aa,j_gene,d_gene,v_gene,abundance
TGTGCCAGCTCACCATCCACGACAGGGGCCGCGGGCGGAAACACCATATATTTT,CASSPSTTGAAGGNTIYF,TRBJ1-3,TRBD1,TRBV18,.
TGTGCCAGCAGCAATGGACGGATCTCTAACTATGGCTACACCTTC,CASSNGRISNYGYTF,TRBJ1-2,.,TRBV11-2,.
TGTGCCAGTAGGTACCAGGGGGCCCAGCCCCAGCATTTT,CASRYQGAQPQHF,TRBJ1-5,TRBD1,TRBV19,once
TGCGCCAGCAGCCAAGTTGGAGCGGGTCCTAAAAGCTCCTACAATGAGCAGTTCTTC,CASSQVGAGPKSSYNEQFF,TRBJ2-1,.,TRBV4-3,.
TGTGCCAGCAGTCCTCGGACAGGGGCTTGGTTCGAGCAGTACTTC,CASSPRTGAWFEQYF,TRBJ2-7,TRBD1,TRBV28,once
TGTGCCAGCTCAGCGCAAGGGGGGAATCAGCCCCAGCATTTT,CASSAQGGNQPQHF,TRBJ1-5,.,TRBV18,.
TGTGCCAGCAGGTACACGATCACCGGGGAGCTGTTTTTT,CASRYTITGELFF,TRBJ2-2,.,TRBV2,.
TGTGCCAGCAGCTTACAAGATCCCGGTTCCTACGAGCAGTACTTC,CASSLQDPGSYEQYF,TRBJ2-7,.,TRBV7-2,.
TGTGCCAGCAGTCGACTAGCGGGGGCGACCGGGGAGCTGTTTTTT,CASSRLAGATGELFF,TRBJ2-2,TRBD2,TRBV6-1,.
TGTGCCAGCAGCTTAGTTATGGGGCGAAGGGGCGATGAGCAGTTCTTC,CASSLVMGRRGDEQFF,TRBJ2-1,.,TRBV7-2,.
TGTGCCAGCAGTGGGTACGAGCAGTACTTC,CASSGYEQYF,TRBJ2-7,.,TRBV2,.
TGCGCCAGCAGCTTCGAAGGAATGAACACTGAAGCTTTCTTT,CASSFEGMNTEAFF,TRBJ1-1,.,TRBV5-1,once
TGTGCCAGCAGCAAACACGACAAGCATACGCAGTATTTT,CASSKHDKHTQYF,TRBJ2-3,.,TRBV28,once
TGTGCCAGCAGTTTAACTGGGGTAGGCTACACCTTC,CASSLTGVGYTF,TRBJ1-2,.,TRBV27,.
TGTGCCAGCAGCCAGAACGCGGGTCAGCCCCAGCATTTT,CASSQNAGQPQHF,TRBJ1-5,.,TRBV7-2,.
TGTGCCAGCTCAGGAGGGGACAGTAACACTGAAGCTTTCTTT,CASSGGDSNTEAFF,TRBJ1-1,TRBD1,TRBV18,.
TGTGCCAGCAGCTTAGTTGGTGGGGTCGGGGAGCTGTTTTTT,CASSLVGGVGELFF,TRBJ2-2,.,TRBV11-3,.
TGTGCCAGTAGTTGGGCAGGGAGTAGCAACGAGCAGTACTTC,CASSWAGSSNEQYF,TRBJ2-7,.,TRBV19,.
TGTGCCAGCAGCCCGACCTTGGCGGGGTGGCAGTACTTC,CASSPTLAGWQYF,TRBJ2-7,.,TRBV6-5,.
TGTGCAAGTCGCTTACTTGGCTACCAAGAGACCCAGTACTTC,CASRLLGYQETQYF,TRBJ2-5,.,TRBV12-2,.
TGTGCCAGTAGCACACAGGGGCAGTTGAACACTGAAGCTTTCTTT,CASSTQGQLNTEAFF,TRBJ1-1,TRBD1,TRBV19,.
TGTGCCAGCAGCTTGATAGGGAGCTCCTACGAGCAGTACTTC,CASSLIGSSYEQYF,TRBJ2-7,.,TRBV5-6,.